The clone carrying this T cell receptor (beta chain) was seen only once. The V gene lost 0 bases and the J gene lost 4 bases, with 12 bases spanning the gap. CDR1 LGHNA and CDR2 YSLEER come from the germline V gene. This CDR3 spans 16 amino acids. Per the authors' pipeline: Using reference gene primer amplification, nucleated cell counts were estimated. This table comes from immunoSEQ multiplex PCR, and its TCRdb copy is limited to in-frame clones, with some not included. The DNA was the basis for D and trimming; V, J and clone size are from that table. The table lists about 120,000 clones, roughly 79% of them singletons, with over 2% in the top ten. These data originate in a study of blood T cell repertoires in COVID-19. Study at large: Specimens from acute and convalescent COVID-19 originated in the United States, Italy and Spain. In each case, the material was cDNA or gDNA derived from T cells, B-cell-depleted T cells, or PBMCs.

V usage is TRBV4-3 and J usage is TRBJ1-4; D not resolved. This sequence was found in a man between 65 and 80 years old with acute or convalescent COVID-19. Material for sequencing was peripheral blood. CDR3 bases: TGCGCCAGCAGCCAAGATTTCCAGGCCCTTAATGAAAAACTGTTTTTT. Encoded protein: CASSQDFQALNEKLFF.